The text below deals with one TCR beta chain. Original processing methods: Amplification from reference gene primers served as the basis for estimated nucleated cell counts. Repertoires were generated with immunoSEQ multiplex PCR, while TCRdb's copy carries only in-frame clones and drops some. V, J and clone size are those of that table, while D and trimming were read from the DNA. The sample includes 200,000 to 300,000 clones, 80% to 90% seen only once; the top ten take 2% to 3%. The data are from a study of blood T cell repertoires in COVID-19. Study-wide background: From the United States, Italy and Spain came samples of acute and convalescent COVID-19. In each case, the material was cDNA or gDNA derived from T cells, B-cell-depleted T cells, or PBMCs.

Input material: peripheral blood. The sequence derives from a woman aged 45 to 65 with acute or convalescent COVID-19.

The chain's CDR3 is CASSFWVLGSDNEQFF. The DNA of the CDR3 is TGCGCCAGCAGCTTCTGGGTACTAGGATCGGACAATGAGCAGTTCTTC. The chain uses TRBV5-1 and TRBJ2-1; tentative D call: TRBD2 (5 bases). The V gene's germline CDR1 is SGHRS and CDR2 YFSETQ. Trimming took off 2 bases at V and 5 bases at J, with 17 bases between the two ends. The CDR3 loop spans 16 amino acids.